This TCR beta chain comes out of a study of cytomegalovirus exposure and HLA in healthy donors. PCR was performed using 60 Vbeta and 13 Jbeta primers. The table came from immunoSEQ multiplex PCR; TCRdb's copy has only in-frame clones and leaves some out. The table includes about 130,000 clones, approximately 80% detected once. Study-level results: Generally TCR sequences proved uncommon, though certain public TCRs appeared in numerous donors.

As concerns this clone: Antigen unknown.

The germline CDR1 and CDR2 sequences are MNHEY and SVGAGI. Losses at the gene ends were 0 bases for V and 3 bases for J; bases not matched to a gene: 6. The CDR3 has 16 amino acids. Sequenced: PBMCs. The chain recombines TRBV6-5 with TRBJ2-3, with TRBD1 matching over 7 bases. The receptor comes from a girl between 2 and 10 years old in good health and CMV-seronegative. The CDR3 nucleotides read TGTGCCAGCAGTTACTCAGGGGGCATCATGACAGATACGCAGTATTTT. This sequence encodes CASSYSGGIMTDTQYF.